The clone carrying this T cell receptor (beta chain) has more than one count but fewer than ten. One entry per CDR3 protein, called by TCRdb with MiXCR from the RT-PCR reads. The table lists roughly 200,000 distinct CDR3 sequences, less than 45% of them singletons. The CDR3 is made up of 14 amino acids. The germline V gene has CDR1 SQVTM and CDR2 ANQGSEA. After removal of 6 bases from V and 4 bases from J, the junction contained 8 bases not matched to a gene. These data come from a study of patients and donors after allogeneic stem cell transplantation. This sequence joins TRBV29-1 and TRBJ1-1, with 10 positions matching TRBD1. The sequencing input was blood, either unsorted or a sorted T cell fraction (not recorded which). This sequence was found in a human donor who was either an allogeneic HSCT recipient or a stem cell or donor lymphocyte infusion donor (not recorded which). It is not recorded whose cells these are; they may come from a transplant donor. The CDR3, as DNA: TGCAGCGTCGGAGGGACAGGGGCTGGCACTGAAGCTTTCTTT. It encodes CSVGGTGAGTEAFF.